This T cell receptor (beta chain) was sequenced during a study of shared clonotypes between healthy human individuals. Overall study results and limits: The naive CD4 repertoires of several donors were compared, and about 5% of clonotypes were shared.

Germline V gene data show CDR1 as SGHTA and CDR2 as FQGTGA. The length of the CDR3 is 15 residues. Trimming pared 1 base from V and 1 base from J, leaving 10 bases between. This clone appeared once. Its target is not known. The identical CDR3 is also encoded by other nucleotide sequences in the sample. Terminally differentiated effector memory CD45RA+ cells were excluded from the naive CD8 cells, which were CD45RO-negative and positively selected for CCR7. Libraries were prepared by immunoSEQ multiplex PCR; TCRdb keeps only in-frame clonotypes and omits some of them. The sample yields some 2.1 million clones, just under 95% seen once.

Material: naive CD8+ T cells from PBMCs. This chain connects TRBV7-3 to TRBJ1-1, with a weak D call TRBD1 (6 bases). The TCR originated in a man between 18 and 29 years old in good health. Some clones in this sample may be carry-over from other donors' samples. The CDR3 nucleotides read TGTGCCAGCAGCTTAAACCCCAGGGGGAACACTGAAGCTTTCTTT. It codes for CASSLNPRGNTEAFF. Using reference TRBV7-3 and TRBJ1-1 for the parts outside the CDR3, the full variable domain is GAGVSQTPSNKVTEKGKYVELRCDPISGHTALYWYRQSLGQGPEFLIYFQGTGAADDSGLPNDRFFAVRPEGSVSTLKIQRTERGDSAVYLCASSLNPRGNTEAFFGQGTRLTVV.